This T cell receptor beta chain was obtained from a study of cytomegalovirus exposure and HLA in healthy donors (dated by TCRdb to about 2017). The study in broad terms: In an earlier analysis of some 550 of the donors, around 290 Gb of sequence data and 90 million to 130 million unique TCR beta sequences from about 180 million T cells were reported. Approximately 300 gigabases of sequencing data and approximately 92 million unique TCR sequences made up an early release that covered nearly 650 HLA-typed donors. The genetic ancestry cluster associated with self-reported Caucasian donors included around 76% of the 398 genotyped donors. The study was designed to test whether signatures of past pathogen exposure could be identified by cataloging public T cell receptors. The T cell repertoires of 700 or so subjects were profiled by immunosequencing and related to cytomegalovirus serostatus. In addition to the first cohort of 666 subjects, a separate validation cohort of approximately 120 different subjects was used. To predict cytomegalovirus infection status, the study brought together high-throughput TCR immunosequencing, statistical association of individual TCRs with disease status, and machine learning. A later analysis re-examined previously published TCR beta repertoires from 500 to 700 donors and added high-resolution HLA genotyping to investigate patterns of TCR occurrence. The later analysis used no new phenotypic data to find candidate immune exposures, relying instead on TCR beta sequences and their occurrence across donors. An earlier analysis of 587 of the donors applied high-throughput TCR beta sequencing to assess whether each TCR beta V gene segment acted as functional or pseudogenic. Alongside the repertoire data, information on donor age, sex, ethnicity and CMV serostatus was compiled. A later genetic analysis used genome-wide SNP genotypes for about 60% of the roughly 670 donors, treating that subset as a discovery cohort. Every repertoire in the discovery cohort had been generated on one and the same sequencing platform. HLA typing included class I and class II loci at four-digit resolution. The number of typed donors differed by locus: about 620-630 for A, B, C, DRB1 and DQB1; 522 for DQA1; roughly 600 for DPA1; and some 470 for DPB1. Five DR-DQ haplotypes were handled as single units for association and clustering, since linkage in the cohort was strong. Among roughly 400 genotyped donors of the cohort, an average of roughly 240,000 unique TCR beta nucleotide sequences were sequenced per donor, about a sixth of them non-productive.

As regards this clone: No antigen is known for it. Per-nucleotide qualities are absent, and no much larger clonotype sits a single base away.

The CDR3 runs 15 amino acids, cysteine and phenylalanine included. CDR3 DNA only is kept here, 45 bases in frame from base 1. CDR1 and CDR2 (MNHEY, SVGAGI) derive from the germline V gene. V drops 0 bases and J drops 4 bases, leaving 12 bases in between. On the study overall, not on this receptor specifically: Cytomegalovirus status was reported to be diagnosed by the classifier with high specificity and sensitivity in both the original and validation cohorts. According to a later analysis, TCR association rates differed among HLA loci, with DRB1 alleles showing the most associated TCRs and HLA-C alleles showing the fewest. Compared with equally common non-associated chains, HLA-associated TCR beta chains in a later analysis were more clonally expanded and had lower generation probabilities. Most CMV-associated TCR beta chains appeared to be HLA-restricted in a later analysis, and the HLA associations seemed to be driven largely by CMV exposure. In a later analysis, several top co-occurrence clusters were reported to appear linked to parvovirus B19, influenza, CMV and Epstein-Barr virus. At a false discovery rate of 0.05, a later analysis linked under 20,000 TCR beta sequences to specific HLA alleles. HLA typing was unavailable for some donors at each locus, so association tests used only the typed subset. The study gave a list of over 150 TCR beta chains associated with cytomegalovirus. The cohort was sequenced for TCR beta chains only, and without alpha or paired-chain data the features that could be detected were limited. In a later genetic analysis, a missense DCLRE1C variant was associated with V-gene and J-gene trimming of TCR beta chains, and the association was replicated in an independent cohort. When HLA alleles, especially DR and DQ, strongly co-occurred, TCR associations were difficult to assign to individual alleles. Roughly uniform sequencing depth across donors was assumed in presence/absence analyses, although this assumption may not hold. A later genetic analysis reported fewer N-insertions in productive TCRs among donors in an Asian-associated ancestry cluster than the roughly 650-donor mean. Three of the identified cytomegalovirus-associated TCR beta chains were confirmed in vitro to be specific for cytomegalovirus antigens. Some IMGT-functional V segments, including TRBV6-2 and TRBV6-3, could not be distinguished by the 87-base-pair reads and were therefore excluded. A further reported finding was that TCR beta sequences accurately predicted the HLA-A and HLA-B alleles for most subjects in the first cohort. The only immune exposure information available for the cohort was CMV serostatus. A cluster of highly shared sequence variants was judged likely to be a technical artifact of the sequencing pipeline. Most TCR sequences were seen in very few donors, while some public TCRs were found in many individuals. In an earlier analysis of around 500 of the donors, most TCR beta V segments appeared in productive rearrangements about 87% or about 30% of the time, broadly matching IMGT annotations. Because counts were too low, 15 or so rarely observed V segments, including chromosome 9 orphons, were excluded from the earlier analysis of 587 of the donors. Linkage disequilibrium might explain the correlated functional status among segregating V segments, but an unknown experimental factor could not be ruled out. It was suggested by the authors that the approach could potentially be generalized to other disease states and immunological phenotypes.

The protocol used for the library was the immunoSEQ multiplex PCR assay. The multiplex PCR relied on a mix of 60 forward primers for TCR Vbeta segments and 13 reverse primers for TCR Jbeta segments. A multiplex PCR assay on genomic DNA amplified the CDR3 region of rearranged TCR beta genes. The amplified TCR beta libraries were sequenced on the Illumina HiSeq System as 87-base-pair reads. On the study's bioinformatics: A later analysis counted approximately 74 million unique TCR beta chains across the 650 to 800 repertoires, and around 9.9 million of these chains were shared by at least two donors. A nearest-neighbor algorithm error-corrected the raw reads and collapsed the reads into unique sequences, merging closely related sequences to remove PCR and sequencing errors. To assign V, D and J gene segments, CDR3 sequences were aligned to IMGT reference sequences. For a sequence to be retained, at least a six-nucleotide match to both a V gene segment and a J gene segment was required. A rearrangement was called productive if the CDR3 had no stop codons and remained in frame with V and J, and every other rearrangement was called non-productive. Following IMGT convention, CDR3 was defined as the stretch from the second conserved V-encoded cysteine to the conserved J-encoded phenylalanine. The earlier analysis of about 610 of the donors excluded any sequence lacking an unambiguous match to a single V gene segment. An earlier analysis of 587 of the donors called V segments functional above 56.7% productive rearrangements and segregating when the between-donor standard deviation exceeded 5%. To diagnose cytomegalovirus status from the catalog of TCR beta chain sequences, a statistical classification framework was built. V and J gene assignment, in a later analysis, came from comparing TCR nucleotide sequences with IMGT/GENE-DB human TR gene sequences. Using the TCRdist pipeline, a later analysis assigned CDR3 sequences along with most-parsimonious VDJ recombination scenarios. A later analysis defined each TCR beta chain by its CDR3 amino acid sequence plus V-gene family, and excluded reads lacking a unique V-gene family. As a way to deal with suspected cross-contamination and a sequencing artifact, a later analysis dropped hundreds of nucleotide sequences that were highly shared and had low generation probability. In a later analysis, a clonal expansion index was calculated for each public chain from normalized within-repertoire ranks of inferred template counts. In a later analysis, generation probabilities were computed using a VDJ recombination model fitted to out-of-frame rearrangements, and the results were checked against IGoR. A later analysis scored TCR-TCR, TCR-HLA and TCR-CMV co-occurrence with hypergeometric tests, applying a repertoire-size bias correction to TCR pairs. To estimate false discovery rates, a later analysis permuted the HLA or CMV assignments 20 times. A later analysis grouped co-occurring TCRs with DBSCAN, adding TCRdist sequence similarity when clustering within HLA-allele-positive subsets. Co-occurrence clustering excluded repertoires with fewer than 30,000 or more than 120,000 public chains, plus five with anomalous nucleotide sharing. In TCRdb, the immuneACCESS table is reduced to in-frame sequences with V and J assigned. These tables do not hold every clone; where another copy was compared, an unresolved V gene accounts for under half, and the others remain unexplained. V and J calls plus clone size are reproduced from that table; the DNA served to infer D and trimming. The sample profile shows 100,000 or so clones; 65% to 80% of them were found once. The ten largest clones add up to about 5.2% of the sample.

The cohort consisted of 666 healthy bone marrow donors. At the time of sampling, all cohort members were nominally healthy, though unrecorded immune exposures were likely present. The donor was CMV seropositive and belonged to the group of 250 to 350 seropositive cohort members. A peripheral blood sample was collected from each donor, and TCR beta sequencing was performed on peripheral blood mononuclear cells. Genomic DNA extraction from the blood cell samples was performed with the Qiagen DNeasy Blood Extraction Kit. The TCR originated in a female donor in good health and CMV-seropositive. The rearrangement joined TRBV6-5 to TRBJ1-2, and perhaps TRBD1 as D gene, on 5 matching bases. Sequencing input: PBMCs. The nucleotide sequence reads TGTGCCAGCAGTTACTCGAATGTGGGGCCCTATGGCTACACCTTC. Translated, this gives CASSYSNVGPYGYTF.